This record looks at one T cell receptor (beta chain) sequence and its context. What this receptor recognizes is not known. No qualities accompany the bases; no much larger clone lies one base away. High-throughput TCR beta sequencing profiled peripheral blood CD8+ and CD4+ T cells from healthy donors, Susac syndrome patients and multiple sclerosis patients. Recently defined diagnostic criteria for definite or probable disease were met by the Susac syndrome patients. Bulk CD8+ and CD4+ T cells were purified magnetically by negative isolation, whereas CD8+ TEMRA cells were enriched by FACS. Blood was drawn into EDTA tubes, processed within 24 hours, and PBMCs were isolated by density gradient centrifugation. PBMCs intended for TCR sequencing were frozen in liquid nitrogen and were later thawed in a 37 degrees C water bath. The sorted or isolated CD4+, CD8+ and CD8+ TEMRA cells reached a purity of at least 90%.

RNA was extracted using the RNeasy kit, and about 0.45 to 1 microgram was reverse transcribed with random hexamers. The immunoSEQ multiplex PCR assay, covering 54 Vbeta and 13 Jbeta segments, was used to amplify TCR beta CDR3 regions. PCR amplification bias was corrected by using a synthetic template baseline for primer optimization and computational correction. As for the original processing: Reads were annotated to V, D and J genes per IMGT and analyzed with immunoSEQ Analyzer, keeping only productive sequences. To calculate clonality, Shannon entropy was normalized by log2 of the number of productive unique sequences and then subtracted from one. Public and private clones were assessed among the 100 most prevalent clones of each patient and control. Clones were defined as Susac-specific when absent from the healthy and MS cohorts, from 1,000 to 1,100 published viral clones and from other ImmuneACCESS disease sequences. TCRdb reworked the public reads: Q25 trimming with fastp, MiXCR clone assembly, productive beta chains retained. CDR3 protein duplicates are merged, each entry listing the most common genes and DNA. TCRdb, rather than the study authors, made the V and J calls. The sample profile shows around 170,000 distinct CDR3 sequences; around 95% of them were found once. Of the sample, approximately 0.12% falls within the top ten clones.

The CDR3 runs 15 amino acids, cysteine and phenylalanine included. This entry keeps only the CDR3 DNA: 45 bases, framed from base 1. A distance of 10 bases separates the germline ends of V and J, which lose 2 bases and 0 bases respectively. CDR1 and CDR2 are read off the germline V gene (reference sequence) as LGHDT and YNNKEL. This sample is part of a study of CD8 T cells in Susac syndrome (dated by TCRdb to the late 2010s). In terms of the full investigation: Of the Susac syndrome patients who were sequenced, under 10 were in clinical remission while about 6 had clinically active disease. Whether CD8+ T cell activation and differentiation in Susac syndrome was antigen driven was tested using repertoire sequencing. At blood withdrawal, Susac syndrome patients were therapy-naive, treated with corticosteroids (with IVIg additionally given to some), or treated with IVIg alone.

Results and caveats for the whole study, not just this receptor: No clonal expansion was detected in the CD4+ T cell repertoire of Susac syndrome patients. The number of individuals in the TCR sequencing and HLA analysis was recognized as being relatively small.

Material for sequencing was CD4+ T cells from PBMCs. The chain uses TRBV3-1 and TRBJ1-2; too little of a D gene remains to name it. The sequence derives from a human donor with Susac syndrome. At the DNA level, the sequence is TGTGCCAGCAGCCAATACACAGTAGCTAACTATGGCTACACCTTC. Its translation is CASSQYTVANYGYTF.